The rows below give T cell receptor beta chains drawn from one sample of a study of shared clonotypes between healthy human individuals. Profiling relied on immunoSEQ multiplex PCR, and the TCRdb table lists in-frame clones only, not all of them. Altogether approximately 500,000 clones are present, around 80% being singletons, with the ten largest covering around 13%. Sequenced: PBMCs. The receptors come from a woman between 40 and 55 years old in good health. Some clones in this sample may be carry-over from other donors' samples. Each CDR3 is given with its conserved first and last residue. D genes are given only for firm matches. Size is stated for part of the rows, as once, few or many counts, or as a class when the clone is expanded.

clone size,V gene,CDR3 length,J gene,D gene,CDR3 protein,CDR3 DNA
once,TRBV4-1,17,TRBJ2-7,NA,CASSRKIGTPSSYEQYF,TGCGCCAGCAGCCGAAAGATCGGGACTCCGAGCTCCTACGAGCAGTACTTC
once,TRBV30,13,TRBJ1-6,NA,CAWTPAGNSPLHF,TGTGCCTGGACCCCCGCCGGGAATTCACCCCTCCACTTT
many,TRBV19,11,TRBJ2-3,NA,CASTERSTQYF,TGTGCCAGTACAGAGCGGTCTACGCAGTATTTT
NA,TRBV19,15,TRBJ1-2,NA,CASSISDLGKDGYTF,TGTGCCAGTAGTATTTCGGACCTGGGGAAGGATGGCTACACCTTC
NA,TRBV29-1,16,TRBJ2-3,TRBD1,CSVEDLGQGGTDTQYF,TGCAGCGTTGAAGATCTGGGACAGGGTGGGACAGATACGCAGTATTTT
NA,TRBV30,16,TRBJ2-6,NA,CAWSSTGSSGANVLTF,TGTGCCTGGTCTTCGACAGGAAGCTCTGGGGCCAACGTCCTGACTTTC
NA,TRBV9,16,TRBJ2-1,TRBD2,CASSVAVAGGDNEQFF,TGTGCCAGCAGCGTAGCAGTCGCGGGAGGAGACAATGAGCAGTTCTTC
NA,TRBV10-3,15,TRBJ1-1,TRBD1,CAISELGQMNTEAFF,TGTGCCATCAGTGAATTGGGACAGATGAACACTGAAGCTTTCTTT
NA,TRBV27,15,TRBJ2-1,TRBD2,CASSPGTTSGNEQFF,TGTGCCAGCAGCCCCGGGACTACCTCGGGTAATGAGCAGTTCTTC
NA,TRBV9,15,TRBJ1-2,TRBD1,CASSVGGQGNYGYTF,TGTGCCAGCAGCGTAGGAGGACAGGGAAACTATGGCTACACCTTC
NA,TRBV9,17,TRBJ2-2,NA,CASSIPTGHSNTGELFF,TGTGCCAGCAGCATACCGACAGGACATAGTAACACCGGGGAGCTGTTTTTT
many,TRBV13,20,TRBJ2-3,NA,CASSRPGYRGSGRGSDTQYF,TGTGCCAGCAGCCGACCTGGGTACAGGGGGAGCGGGAGAGGATCAGATACGCAGTATTTT
NA,TRBV7-6,14,TRBJ2-7,NA,CASSLTGREDEQYF,TGTGCCAGCAGCTTAACAGGGAGGGAGGACGAGCAGTACTTC
NA,TRBV30,15,TRBJ1-2,NA,CAWSVGRGSNYGYTF,TGTGCCTGGAGTGTAGGTAGGGGGAGTAACTATGGCTACACCTTC
NA,TRBV28,17,TRBJ1-2,NA,CASVTNPQALNIYGYTF,TGTGCCAGCGTTACCAACCCCCAGGCGCTTAACATCTATGGCTACACCTTC
few,TRBV7-9,12,TRBJ2-7,NA,CASSPSSYEQYF,TGTGCCAGCAGCCCGAGTTCCTACGAGCAGTACTTC
once,TRBV5-4,16,TRBJ2-1,TRBD2,CASSLVAGGGPGEQFF,TGTGCCAGCAGCTTGGTGGCGGGAGGAGGCCCCGGCGAGCAGTTCTTC
NA,TRBV30,12,TRBJ2-3,NA,CAWTLITDTQYF,TGTGCCTGGACCCTCATCACAGATACGCAGTATTTT
few,TRBV7-2,15,TRBJ2-5,NA,CASSPSSGLQETQYF,TGTGCCAGCAGCCCAAGTTCCGGCCTCCAAGAGACCCAGTACTTC
NA,TRBV6-1,14,TRBJ2-7,NA,CASSERRASYEQYF,TGTGCCAGCAGTGAACGGAGAGCCTCCTACGAGCAGTACTTC
NA,TRBV10-3,13,TRBJ1-5,TRBD1,CATGDRENQPQHF,TGTGCCACGGGGGACAGGGAAAATCAGCCCCAGCATTTT
NA,TRBV28,12,TRBJ1-5,NA,CASSAGGQPQHF,TGTGCCAGCAGTGCCGGGGGTCAGCCCCAGCATTTT
NA,TRBV19,14,TRBJ1-1,TRBD1,CASSLGQGNTEAFF,TGTGCCAGTAGTCTCGGACAGGGGAACACTGAAGCTTTCTTT